This passage covers 18 T cell receptor beta chains from one sample sequenced in a study of blood T cells in healthy people across ages (dated by TCRdb to between 2014 and 2017). Preparation of the library involved 5' RACE. Sequencing relied on an Illumina HiSeq 2500. The second PCR ran for roughly 7 to 11 cycles and used a J-beta primer mix along with a sample-barcoded 5' primer. The public reads were quality trimmed at Q25 with fastp and then assembled into clones with MiXCR by TCRdb, keeping productive beta chains. Identical CDR3 protein sequences are pooled into one entry, listed with their most common genes and DNA. This sample lists over 950,000 distinct CDR3 sequences; around two fifths were detected once. The ten largest account for around 13% of the sample. Sequences were obtained from blood. The receptors derive from a man between 18 and 35 years old in good health.

This chain links TRBV4-3 with TRBJ2-1; 10 bases fit TRBD2. CDR1 is LGHNA and CDR2 is YSLEER in the germline V gene. V lost 0 bases and J lost 13; bases outside the gene matches: 9. The CDR3 is 15 residues long. CDR3 nucleotide sequence: TGCGCCAGCAGCCAAGATCCCCTAGCGGGAGAGACCCAGTTCTTC. Translation: CASSQDPLAGETQFF.

The chain recombines TRBV27 with TRBJ2-2; 8 nucleotides match TRBD1. CDR1 and CDR2 (germline): MNHEY, SMNVEV (reference sequence). There are 20 residues in the CDR3. V lost 5 bases and J lost 2; bases outside the gene matches: 19. Written as DNA, the CDR3 is TGTGCCAGCAGTCACGGCGCACCACAATGGACAGGGATAAACACCGGGGAGCTGTTTTTT. It translates to CASSHGAPQWTGINTGELFF.

The CDR3 nucleotides read TGCGCCAGCAGCCAAGAAGGTTCTAGGGTTACTGAGCAGTTCTTC. Encoded protein: CASSQEGSRVTEQFF. The V gene is TRBV4-3, the J gene TRBJ2-1; D is undetermined. V dropped 0 bases and J dropped 9 bases, with 15 bases sitting between them. Germline assignment: CDR1 LGHNA and CDR2 YSLEER. This CDR3 contains 15 residues.

This clonotype came up a few times. The J gene is TRBJ2-1, the V gene TRBV14, with TRBD2 matching 7 bases. Germline V gene data show CDR1 as SGHDN and CDR2 as FVKESK. The CDR3 is 16 residues long. Losses at the gene ends were 8 bases for V and 0 bases for J; bases not matched to a gene: 10. In DNA, the CDR3 is TGTGCCAGCGGGGGTCGGGGGGAGAGCTCCTACAATGAGCAGTTCTTC. It codes for CASGGRGESSYNEQFF.

The chain links TRBV3-1 to TRBJ1-1, with D possibly TRBD1 on 6 matching bases. Per germline, CDR1 LGHDT and CDR2 YNNKEL (reference sequence). V was trimmed by 4 bases and J by 0 bases, leaving 18 bases between them. The CDR3 sequence is 17 residues long. The CDR3 DNA follows: TGTGCCAGCAGCCCTCTTGGACAGAAAAGCATGAACACTGAAGCTTTCTTT. It specifies CASSPLGQKSMNTEAFF. Full variable domain (missing parts from reference TRBV3-1 and TRBJ1-1): DTAVSQTPKYLVTQMGNDKSIKCEQNLGHDTMYWYKQDSKKFLKIMFSYNNKELIINETVPNRFSPKSPDKAHLNLHINSLELGDSAVYFCASSPLGQKSMNTEAFFGQGTRLTVV.

This clonotype was seen a few times. This chain connects TRBV29-1 to TRBJ1-1, with D possibly TRBD1 on 5 matching bases. Trimming took 3 bases from V and 6 from J, leaving 11 bases between them. The V gene's germline CDR1 is SQVTM and CDR2 ANQGSEA. This CDR3 has 12 amino acids. The DNA for the CDR3 is TGCAGCGTTGATCTCGCAGGGCCTGAAGCTTTCTTT. As protein: CSVDLAGPEAFF.

The chain recombines TRBV10-3 with TRBJ1-4, with D perhaps TRBD1 (5 bases). V shed 6 bases and J shed 7 bases, with 12 bases lying between them. This CDR3 has 13 residues. In germline, CDR1 is ENHRY, CDR2 SYGVKD. CDR3 sequence reads: CAIRSGRVEKLFF. The CDR3 DNA sequence: TGTGCCATCAGATCGGGGCGCGTTGAAAAACTGTTTTTT.

This clonotype occurred once. The chain recombines TRBV10-2 with TRBJ2-7, with 9 bases aligning to TRBD2. V trimming: 0 bases; J trimming: 2 bases; junction bases outside the gene matches: 5. The CDR3 length is 16 residues. In germline, CDR1 is WSHSY, CDR2 SAAADI. In nucleotides, the CDR3 is TGCGCCAGCAGTGAGTCGGTTCTAGCGGGGACCTACGAGCAGTACTTC. This sequence encodes CASSESVLAGTYEQYF.

Note on this clonotype: Likely a read error: the CDR3 ends without its conserved phenylalanine or tryptophan. The DNA is omitted, as the CDR3 cannot be located on it reliably, and the CDR3 follows TCRdb's listing. The J gene is TRBJ2-1, the V gene TRBV7-2; no DNA check was done on the table's D call, TRBD2. CDR1 SGHTA and CDR2 FQGNSA come from the germline V gene. The CDR3 adds up to 17 amino acids, both ends counted. CDR3: CASSTIAGRTPTMSSSS.

This chain links TRBV3-1 with TRBJ2-2; a weak D match, TRBD2 (6 bases). The CDR3 loop spans 15 amino acids. Germline loops: CDR1 LGHDT, CDR2 YNNKEL (reference sequence). Trimming stripped 1 base from V and 7 bases from J, with 13 bases between. The CDR3 bases are TGTGCCAGCAGCCAAGTGTATGGGCGGGACGGGGAGCTGTTTTTT. Its protein is CASSQVYGRDGELFF.

This clonotype has more than one count but fewer than ten. The chain carries TRBV14 and TRBJ2-1; possible D gene TRBD1, 5 bases. Trimming left V 4 bases short and J 6 bases short, with 10 bases between. The CDR3 spans 13 residues. Germline V gene sequence: CDR1 SGHDN, CDR2 FVKESK. CDR3 bases: TGTGCCAGCAGCCGACAGTGGGGCAATGAGCAGTTCTTC. It translates to CASSRQWGNEQFF.

A word on this clonotype: Sequence at one end of the junction differs from germline and may be a read error. The chain uses TRBV29-1 and TRBJ1-1; D uncertain. The CDR3 is 16 amino acids. CDR1 and CDR2 from the germline V gene are SQVTM and ANQGSEA. The CDR3 DNA follows: TGCAGCGTCGAAGAGGGCCCAGCGGCGGGGAACACTGAAGCTTTCTTT. This codes for CSVEEGPAAGNTEAFF.

This clonotype was observed a few times. The rearrangement links TRBV20-1 to TRBJ1-2; 7 bases are shared with TRBD1. The CDR3 has 14 amino acids. V shed 0 bases, J shed 8 bases, and the junction held 9 bases outside the gene matches. Germline V gene data show CDR1 as DFQATT and CDR2 as SNEGSKA (reference sequence). The CDR3 bases are TGCAGTGCTAGAGAGCAGGGGGACTTCTTAGGCTACACCTTC. Translated: CSAREQGDFLGYTF.

The chain joins TRBV5-1 to TRBJ2-7; TRBD1 matches at 7 bases. This CDR3 is 13 amino acids long. With V trimmed by 4 bases and J by 3 bases, 4 bases remained unmatched. Germline loops: CDR1 SGHRS, CDR2 YFSETQ. CDR3 DNA sequence: TGCGCCAGCAGCCGGGGACAGAACTACGAGCAGTACTTC. It encodes CASSRGQNYEQYF.

This clonotype has only a few counts. The rearrangement uses TRBV20-1 and TRBJ2-7, with 13 bases that match TRBD2. V shed 1 base, J shed 0 bases, and the junction held 6 bases outside the gene matches. This CDR3 spans 17 amino acids. CDR1 and CDR2 from the germline V gene are DFQATT and SNEGSKA (reference sequence). The CDR3 is CSARGRTSGGSSYEQYF. The CDR3 coding sequence is TGCAGTGCTAGAGGACGGACTAGCGGGGGAAGCTCCTACGAGCAGTACTTC.

This chain joins TRBV6-2 or TRBV6-3 and TRBJ2-3; D uncertain. There are 12 residues in the CDR3. Germline CDR1 reads MNHEY; CDR2 reads SVGEGT. The V end lost 6 bases, the J end lost 5 bases, and 9 bases lay between the germline ends. The CDR3, as DNA: TGTGCCAGCAGCCCTTCAGAAGATACGCAGTATTTT. It yields the protein CASSPSEDTQYF.

This clonotype was seen more than once but under ten times. The CDR3 nucleotides are TGTGCCAGCAGCTTAGATAAACAGTCGAGCTCCTACAATGAGCAGTTCTTC. It codes for CASSLDKQSSSYNEQFF. This chain connects TRBV11-2 to TRBJ2-1; D remains ambiguous. Germline V lookup: CDR1 SGHAT, CDR2 FQNNGV. V shed 0 bases and J shed 0 bases, with 12 bases lying between them. The length of the CDR3 is 17 residues.

The J gene is TRBJ1-2, the V gene TRBV29-1; 10 nucleotides line up with TRBD1. Germline values: CDR1 SQVTM, CDR2 ANQGSEA. V dropped 6 bases and J dropped 4; count of bases not matched to a gene: 5. The CDR3 spans 13 residues. CDR3 in DNA: TGCAGCGTGGGGACAGGGGACAGCTATGGCTACACCTTC. It encodes CSVGTGDSYGYTF.